This T cell receptor beta chain was captured in a study of T-cell memory formation after mild COVID-19. The CDR3 runs 12 residues. Germline lookup yields CDR1 ENHRY and CDR2 SYGVKD. Trimming left V 9 bases short and J 1 base short, with 8 bases between. MiXCR, applied by TCRdb to the 5' RACE reads, yields one record per CDR3 protein. The data hold roughly 340,000 distinct CDR3 sequences, with under 25% observed a single time. The sample was PBMCs or a T cell subset sorted from them (not recorded which). This TCR came from a young man who had mild COVID-19 (a few samples of this study predate the infection). Cell type and time point are not known. The chain is built from TRBV10-3 and TRBJ2-3; the D gene is possibly TRBD2 (6 bases). This CDR3 is CAMRGGTDTQYF. Written as DNA, the CDR3 is TGTGCCATGCGCGGGGGCACAGATACGCAGTATTTT.